This T cell receptor beta chain is from a study of blood T cell repertoires in COVID-19. Clones were read by immunoSEQ multiplex PCR, and TCRdb kept only the in-frame ones, dropping some. The sample has around 250,000 clones, 88% seen once. Participant age was about 18 to 100 years, and participants resided in about 25 US areas. A COVID-19 case was met by exposed participants within 2 weeks before study entry. Germline V gene lookup returns CDR1 LGHNA and CDR2 YNFKEQ. The trim removed 2 bases at V and 6 bases at J, leaving 6 bases unmatched. This CDR3 comprises 16 residues. V usage is TRBV4-2 and J usage is TRBJ1-6; 8 nucleotides line up with TRBD1. Sequences were obtained from PBMCs or T cells enriched from blood (not recorded which). The source is a woman aged 35 to 49 who had been exposed to COVID-19. In nucleotides, the CDR3 is TGTGCCAGCAGCCAATCTCCGGGACAGGCTAATTCACCCCTCCACTTT. Amino acids: CASSQSPGQANSPLHF.